This T cell receptor (beta chain) emerged from a study of OX40 agonist ivuxolimab in advanced cancers. V dropped 2 bases and J dropped 7 bases, with 6 bases sitting between them. Germline CDR1 and CDR2: MGHDK and SYGVNS. This CDR3 is built from 12 residues. Generated by immunoSEQ multiplex PCR, the TCRdb table keeps only in-frame clones and is missing some. The sample yields 45,000 or so clones, about 90% seen once. This clone was recorded once. The sequencing here drew on CD4+ or CD8+ T cells sorted from blood, taken in a trial of the OX40 agonist ivuxolimab. The chain has TRBV25-1 and TRBJ2-1; D ambiguous. The clonotype originates from an adult with an advanced solid tumor such as melanoma, head and neck, liver or kidney cancer. This CDR3 is CASSEGRNEQFF. CDR3 bases: TGTGCCAGCAGTGAAGGACGGAATGAGCAGTTCTTC.